These 3 T cell receptor beta chains originate from one sample sequenced in a study of technical replicates of blood from a handful of donors. The data were produced by immunoSEQ multiplex PCR, yet TCRdb's version contains in-frame clones alone and is incomplete. The sample contains tens of thousands of clones, approximately 90% of which appear only once. What was sequenced was PBMCs. All receptors come from a human donor in good health. Some clones in this sample may be carry-over from other donors' samples.

The sample holds one count of this clone. This chain joins TRBV6-5 and TRBJ1-6, with D possibly TRBD1 on 5 matching bases. Germline V gene lookup returns CDR1 MNHEY and CDR2 SVGAGI. The CDR3 runs to 16 residues. V was pared by 4 bases and J by 6 bases, with 16 bases between. The CDR3 DNA follows: TGTGCCAGCAGTTCCACAGTGCCGGGGGGTAATTCACCCCTCCACTTT. It is translated as CASSSTVPGGNSPLHF.

V is TRBV30 and J is TRBJ2-7; 10 bases fit TRBD2. The germline V gene has CDR1 GTSNPN and CDR2 SVGIG (reference sequence). The CDR3 length is 14 residues. The trim removed 2 bases at V and 2 bases at J, leaving 3 bases unmatched. The CDR3 is CAWSWTSGPYEQYF. In DNA, the CDR3 is TGTGCCTGGAGTTGGACTAGCGGCCCCTACGAGCAGTACTTC.

The rearrangement uses TRBV16 and TRBJ2-5; 9 positions agree with TRBD1. The CDR3 loop spans 14 amino acids. Germline CDR1 and CDR2: KGHSY and FQNENV. V was pared by 3 bases and J by 5 bases, with 4 bases of the junction left unmatched. DNA for the CDR3: TGTGCCAGCAGCCACCTACAGGGGGCGGAGACCCAGTACTTC. Translated, it gives CASSHLQGAETQYF.